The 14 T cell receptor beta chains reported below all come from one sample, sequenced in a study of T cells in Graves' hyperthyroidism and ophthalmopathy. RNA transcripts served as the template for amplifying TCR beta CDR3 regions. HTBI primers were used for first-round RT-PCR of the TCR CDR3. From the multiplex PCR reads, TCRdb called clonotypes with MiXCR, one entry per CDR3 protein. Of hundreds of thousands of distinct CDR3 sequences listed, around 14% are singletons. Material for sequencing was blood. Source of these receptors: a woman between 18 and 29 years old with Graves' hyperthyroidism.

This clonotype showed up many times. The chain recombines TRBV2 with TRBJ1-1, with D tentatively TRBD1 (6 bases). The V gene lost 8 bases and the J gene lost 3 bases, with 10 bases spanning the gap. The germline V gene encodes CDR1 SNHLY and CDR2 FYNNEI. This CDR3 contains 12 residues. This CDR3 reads CASGGEYTEAFF. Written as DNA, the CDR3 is TGTGCCAGCGGGGGCGAGTACACTGAAGCTTTCTTT.

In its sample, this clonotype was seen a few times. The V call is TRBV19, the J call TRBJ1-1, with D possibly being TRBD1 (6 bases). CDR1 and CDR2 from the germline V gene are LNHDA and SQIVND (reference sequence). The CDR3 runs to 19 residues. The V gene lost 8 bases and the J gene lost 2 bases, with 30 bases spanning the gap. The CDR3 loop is CASAPTGLLRGAANTEAFF. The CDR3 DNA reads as TGTGCCAGTGCACCTACCGGACTCCTCAGGGGAGCAGCTAACACTGAAGCTTTCTTT.

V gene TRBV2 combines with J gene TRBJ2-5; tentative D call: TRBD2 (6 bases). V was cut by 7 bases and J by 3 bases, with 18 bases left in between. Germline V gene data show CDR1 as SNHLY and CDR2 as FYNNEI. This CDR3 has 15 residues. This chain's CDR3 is CASTTVGGRKETQYF. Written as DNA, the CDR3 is TGTGCCAGCACCACGGTAGGAGGGAGGAAAGAGACCCAGTACTTC. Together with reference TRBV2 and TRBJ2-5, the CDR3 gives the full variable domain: EPEVTQTPSHQVTQMGQEVILRCVPISNHLYFYWYRQILGQKVEFLVSFYNNEISEKSEIFDDQFSVERPDGSNFTLKIRSTKLEDSAMYFCASTTVGGRKETQYFGPGTRLLVL.

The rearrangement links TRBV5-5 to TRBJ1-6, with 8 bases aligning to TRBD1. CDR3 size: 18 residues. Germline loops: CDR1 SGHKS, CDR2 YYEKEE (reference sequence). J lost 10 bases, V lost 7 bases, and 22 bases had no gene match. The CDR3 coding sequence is TGTGCCAGCGGAAGGGGAGCACCCGCGGACAGGGTTCGATCACCCCTCCACTTT. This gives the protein CASGRGAPADRVRSPLHF.

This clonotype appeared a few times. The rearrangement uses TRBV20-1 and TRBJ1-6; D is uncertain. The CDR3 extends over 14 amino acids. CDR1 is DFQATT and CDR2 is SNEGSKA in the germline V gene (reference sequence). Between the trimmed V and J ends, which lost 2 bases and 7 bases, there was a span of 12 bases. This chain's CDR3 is CSARTGMENSPLHF. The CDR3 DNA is TGCAGTGCTAGAACGGGGATGGAGAATTCACCCCTCCACTTT.

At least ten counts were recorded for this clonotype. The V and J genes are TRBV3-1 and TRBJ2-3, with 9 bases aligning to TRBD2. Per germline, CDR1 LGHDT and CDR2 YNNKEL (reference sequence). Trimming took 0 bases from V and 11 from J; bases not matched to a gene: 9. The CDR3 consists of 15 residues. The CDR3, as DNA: TGTGCCAGCAGCCAAGATTTGTCTAGCGGGGCCCTGCAGTATTTT. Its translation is CASSQDLSSGALQYF.

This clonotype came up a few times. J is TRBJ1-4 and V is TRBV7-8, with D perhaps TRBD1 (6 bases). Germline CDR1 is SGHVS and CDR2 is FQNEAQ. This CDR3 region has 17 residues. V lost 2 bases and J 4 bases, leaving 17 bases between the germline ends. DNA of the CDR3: TGTGCCAGCAGCTTATACTTCTCGGGGGGCAATAATGAAAAACTGTTTTTT. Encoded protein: CASSLYFSGGNNEKLFF.

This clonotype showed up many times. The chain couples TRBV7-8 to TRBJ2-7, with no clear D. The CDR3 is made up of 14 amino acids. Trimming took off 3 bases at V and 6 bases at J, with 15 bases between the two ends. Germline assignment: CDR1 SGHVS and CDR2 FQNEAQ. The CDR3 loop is CASSFGLVPAEQYF. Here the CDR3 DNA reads TGTGCCAGCAGCTTTGGGCTAGTCCCAGCCGAGCAGTACTTC. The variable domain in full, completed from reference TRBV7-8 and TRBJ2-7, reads GAGVSQSPRYKVAKRGQDVALRCDPISGHVSLFWYQQALGQGPEFLTYFQNEAQLDKSGLPSDRFFAERPEGSVSTLKIQRTQQEDSAVYLCASSFGLVPAEQYFGPGTRLTVT.

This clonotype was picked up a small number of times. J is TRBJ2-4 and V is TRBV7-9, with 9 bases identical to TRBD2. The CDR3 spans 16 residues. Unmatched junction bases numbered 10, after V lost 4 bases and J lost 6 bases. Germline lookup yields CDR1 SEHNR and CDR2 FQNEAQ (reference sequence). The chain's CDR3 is CASSSLAGRSGNIQYF. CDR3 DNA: TGTGCCAGCAGCTCTCTAGCGGGGAGAAGTGGAAACATTCAGTACTTC.

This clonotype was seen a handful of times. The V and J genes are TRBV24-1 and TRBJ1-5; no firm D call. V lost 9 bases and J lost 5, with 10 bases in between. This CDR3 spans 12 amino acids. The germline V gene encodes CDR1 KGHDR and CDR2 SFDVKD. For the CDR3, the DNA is TGTGCCACCCGGGCGGATCATCAGCCCCAGCATTTT. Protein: CATRADHQPQHF.

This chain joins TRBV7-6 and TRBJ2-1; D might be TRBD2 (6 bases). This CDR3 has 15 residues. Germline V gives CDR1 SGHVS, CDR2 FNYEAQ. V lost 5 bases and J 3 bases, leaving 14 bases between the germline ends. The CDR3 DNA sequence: TGTGCCAGCAGCAGTTGGGTGCGGGACTACAATGAGCAGTTCTTC. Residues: CASSSWVRDYNEQFF.

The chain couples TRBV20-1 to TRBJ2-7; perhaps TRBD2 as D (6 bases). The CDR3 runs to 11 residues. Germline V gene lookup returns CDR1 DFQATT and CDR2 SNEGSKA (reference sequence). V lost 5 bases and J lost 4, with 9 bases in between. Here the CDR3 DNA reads TGCAGTGCTTGGAGGGAATACGAGCAGTACTTC. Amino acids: CSAWREYEQYF.

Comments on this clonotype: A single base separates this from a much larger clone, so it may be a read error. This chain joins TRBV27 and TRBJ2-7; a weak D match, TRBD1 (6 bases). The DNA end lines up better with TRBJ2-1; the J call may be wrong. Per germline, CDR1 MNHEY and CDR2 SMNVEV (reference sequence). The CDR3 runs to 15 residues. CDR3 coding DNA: TGTGCCAGCAGTACCTCGACAGGAAGCTCCTACGAGCAGTTCTTC. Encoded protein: CASSTSTGSSYEQFF.

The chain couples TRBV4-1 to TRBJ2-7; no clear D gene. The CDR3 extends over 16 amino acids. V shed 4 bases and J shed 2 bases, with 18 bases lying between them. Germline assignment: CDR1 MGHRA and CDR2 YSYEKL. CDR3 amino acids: CASSLKWVRLTYEQYF. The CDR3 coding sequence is TGCGCCAGCAGCCTAAAGTGGGTTAGATTGACCTACGAGCAGTACTTC.